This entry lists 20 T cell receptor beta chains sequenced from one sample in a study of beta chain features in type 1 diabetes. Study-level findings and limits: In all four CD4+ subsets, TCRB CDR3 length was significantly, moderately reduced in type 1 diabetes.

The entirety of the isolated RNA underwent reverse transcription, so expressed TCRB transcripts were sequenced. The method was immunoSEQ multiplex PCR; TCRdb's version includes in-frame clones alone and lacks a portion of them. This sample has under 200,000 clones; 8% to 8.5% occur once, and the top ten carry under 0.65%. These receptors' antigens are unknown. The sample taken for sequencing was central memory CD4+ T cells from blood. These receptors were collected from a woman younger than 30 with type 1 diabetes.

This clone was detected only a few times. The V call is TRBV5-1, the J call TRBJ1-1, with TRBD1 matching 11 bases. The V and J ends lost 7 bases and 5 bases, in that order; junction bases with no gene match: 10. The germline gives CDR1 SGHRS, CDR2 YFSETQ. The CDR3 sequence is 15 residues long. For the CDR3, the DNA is TGCGCCAGCCGGACAGGGGGCAGTGGTAGGACTGAAGCTTTCTTT. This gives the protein CASRTGGSGRTEAFF.

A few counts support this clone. The CDR3 bases are TGTGCCAGCAGCTTCTCTACAGGCTCCACTCTCTCTGGAAACACCATATATTTT. This codes for CASSFSTGSTLSGNTIYF. The chain employs TRBV11-2 and TRBJ1-3, with D possibly matching TRBD1 (5 bases). The CDR3 consists of 18 residues. Trimming took off 3 bases at V and 0 bases at J, with 18 bases between the two ends. CDR1 is SGHAT, CDR2 FQNNGV, per germline.

CDR3 bases: TGTGCCATCAGGTCAGGGACTGAAGTTTACACTGAAGCTTTCTTT. It specifies CAIRSGTEVYTEAFF. The chain joins TRBV10-3 to TRBJ1-1, with D perhaps TRBD1 (5 bases). This CDR3 is 15 amino acids long. Germline loops: CDR1 ENHRY, CDR2 SYGVKD. V lost 6 bases and J 3 bases, leaving 17 bases between the germline ends.

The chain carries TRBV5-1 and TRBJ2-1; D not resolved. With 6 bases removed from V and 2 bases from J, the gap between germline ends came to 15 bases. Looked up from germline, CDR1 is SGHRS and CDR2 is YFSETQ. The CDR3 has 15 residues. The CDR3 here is CASKRMETPYNEQFF. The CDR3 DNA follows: TGCGCCAGCAAAAGGATGGAGACGCCCTACAATGAGCAGTTCTTC.

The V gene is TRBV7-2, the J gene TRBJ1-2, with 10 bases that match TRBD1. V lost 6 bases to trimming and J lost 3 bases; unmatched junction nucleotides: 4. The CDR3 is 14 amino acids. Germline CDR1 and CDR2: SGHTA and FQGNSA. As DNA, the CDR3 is TGTGCCAGCAGTAGACAGGGGGCGGACTATGGCTACACCTTC. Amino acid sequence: CASSRQGADYGYTF.

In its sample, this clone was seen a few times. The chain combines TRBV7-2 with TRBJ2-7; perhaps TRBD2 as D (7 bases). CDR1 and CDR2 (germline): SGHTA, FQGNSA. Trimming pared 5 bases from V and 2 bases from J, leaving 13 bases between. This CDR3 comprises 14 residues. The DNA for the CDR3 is TGTGCCAGCAGCGGAGGGGGGACTACCTACGAGCAGTACTTC. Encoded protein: CASSGGGTTYEQYF.

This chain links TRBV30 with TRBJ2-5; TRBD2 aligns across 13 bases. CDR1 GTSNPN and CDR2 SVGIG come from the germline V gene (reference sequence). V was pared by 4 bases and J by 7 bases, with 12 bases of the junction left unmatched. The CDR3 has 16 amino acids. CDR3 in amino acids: CAWNPGTSGKVWTQYF. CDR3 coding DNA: TGTGCCTGGAATCCCGGGACTAGCGGGAAAGTTTGGACCCAGTACTTC.

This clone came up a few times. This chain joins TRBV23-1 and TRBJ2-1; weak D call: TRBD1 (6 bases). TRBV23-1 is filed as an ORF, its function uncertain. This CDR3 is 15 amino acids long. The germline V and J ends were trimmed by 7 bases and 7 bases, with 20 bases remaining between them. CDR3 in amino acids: CASITCSTGKNEQFF. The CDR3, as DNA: TGCGCCAGCATCACGTGCTCCACAGGGAAGAATGAGCAGTTCTTC.

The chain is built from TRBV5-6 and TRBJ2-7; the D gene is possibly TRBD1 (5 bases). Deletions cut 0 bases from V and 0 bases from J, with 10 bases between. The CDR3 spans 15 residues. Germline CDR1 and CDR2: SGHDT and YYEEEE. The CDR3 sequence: CASSLAQGSSYEQYF. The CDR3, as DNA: TGTGCCAGCAGCTTGGCCCAGGGTTCCTCCTACGAGCAGTACTTC.

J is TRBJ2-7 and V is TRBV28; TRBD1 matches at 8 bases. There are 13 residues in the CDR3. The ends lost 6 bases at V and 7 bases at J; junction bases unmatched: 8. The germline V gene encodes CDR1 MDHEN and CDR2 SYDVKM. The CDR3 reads CASRGQVFREQYF. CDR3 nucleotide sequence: TGTGCCAGCAGGGGACAGGTCTTTCGGGAGCAGTACTTC. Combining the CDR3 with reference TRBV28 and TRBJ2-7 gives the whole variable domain DVKVTQSSRYLVKRTGEKVFLECVQDMDHENMFWYRQDPGLGLRLIYFSYDVKMKEKGDIPEGYSVSREKKERFSLILESASTNQTSMYLCASRGQVFREQYFGPGTRLTVT.

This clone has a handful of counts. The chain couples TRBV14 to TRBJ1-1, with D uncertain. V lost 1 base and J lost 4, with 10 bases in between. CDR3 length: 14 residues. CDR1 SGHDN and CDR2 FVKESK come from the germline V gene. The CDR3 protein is CASSQAATGTEAFF. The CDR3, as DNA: TGTGCCAGCAGCCAAGCGGCTACGGGCACTGAAGCTTTCTTT.

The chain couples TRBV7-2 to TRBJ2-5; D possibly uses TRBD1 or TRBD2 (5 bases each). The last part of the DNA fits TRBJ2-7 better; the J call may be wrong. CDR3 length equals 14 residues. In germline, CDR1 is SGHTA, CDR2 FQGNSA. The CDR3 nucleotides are TGTGCCAGCGTCTTTACTGGGGGCTCCTACGAGCAGTACTTC. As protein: CASVFTGGSYEQYF.

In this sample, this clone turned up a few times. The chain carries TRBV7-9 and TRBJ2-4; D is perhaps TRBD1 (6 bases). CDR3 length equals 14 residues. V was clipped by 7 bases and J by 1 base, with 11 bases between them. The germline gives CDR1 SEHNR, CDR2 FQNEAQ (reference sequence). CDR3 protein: CASTPQGAKNIQYF. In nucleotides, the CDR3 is TGTGCCAGCACCCCCCAGGGGGCCAAAAACATTCAGTACTTC. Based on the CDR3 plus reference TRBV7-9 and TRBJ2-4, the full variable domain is DTGVSQNPRHKITKRGQNVTFRCDPISEHNRLYWYRQTLGQGPEFLTYFQNEAQLEKSRLLSDRFSAERPKGSFSTLEIQRTEQGDSAMYLCASTPQGAKNIQYFGAGTRLSVL.

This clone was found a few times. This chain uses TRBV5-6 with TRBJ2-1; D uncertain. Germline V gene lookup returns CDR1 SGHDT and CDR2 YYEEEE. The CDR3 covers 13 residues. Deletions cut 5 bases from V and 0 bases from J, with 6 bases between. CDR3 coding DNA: TGTGCCAGCAGTTACAGCTCCTACAATGAGCAGTTCTTC. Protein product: CASSYSSYNEQFF.

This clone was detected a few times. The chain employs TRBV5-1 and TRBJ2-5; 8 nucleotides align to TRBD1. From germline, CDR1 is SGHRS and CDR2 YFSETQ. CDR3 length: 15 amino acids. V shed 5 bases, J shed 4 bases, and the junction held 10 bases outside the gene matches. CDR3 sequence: CASSVGTGWGETQYF. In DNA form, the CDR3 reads TGCGCCAGCAGTGTCGGGACAGGCTGGGGAGAGACCCAGTACTTC.

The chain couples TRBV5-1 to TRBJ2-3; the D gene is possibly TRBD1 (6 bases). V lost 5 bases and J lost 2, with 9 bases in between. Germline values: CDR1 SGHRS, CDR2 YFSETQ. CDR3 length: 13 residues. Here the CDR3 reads CASRDSLTDTQYF. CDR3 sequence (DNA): TGCGCCAGCAGGGACAGCCTCACAGATACGCAGTATTTT.

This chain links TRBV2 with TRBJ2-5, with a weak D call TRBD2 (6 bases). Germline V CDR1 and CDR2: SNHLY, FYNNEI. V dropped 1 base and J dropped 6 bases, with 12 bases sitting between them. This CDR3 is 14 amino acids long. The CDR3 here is CASSEGLAIKTQYF. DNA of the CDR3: TGTGCCAGCAGTGAAGGGCTAGCGATCAAGACCCAGTACTTC.

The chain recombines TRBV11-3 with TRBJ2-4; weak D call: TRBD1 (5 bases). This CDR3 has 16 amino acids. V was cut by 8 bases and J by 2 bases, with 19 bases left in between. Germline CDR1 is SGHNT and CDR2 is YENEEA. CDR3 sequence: CASRRGDGITKNIQYF. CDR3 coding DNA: TGTGCCAGCCGTAGGGGTGATGGGATAACCAAAAACATTCAGTACTTC.

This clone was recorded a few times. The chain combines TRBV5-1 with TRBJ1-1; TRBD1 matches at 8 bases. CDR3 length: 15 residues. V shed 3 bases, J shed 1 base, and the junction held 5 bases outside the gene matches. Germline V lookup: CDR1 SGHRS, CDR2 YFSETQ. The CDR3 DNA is TGCGCCAGCAGCTCTCAGACAGGGGCGAACACTGAAGCTTTCTTT. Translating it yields CASSSQTGANTEAFF.

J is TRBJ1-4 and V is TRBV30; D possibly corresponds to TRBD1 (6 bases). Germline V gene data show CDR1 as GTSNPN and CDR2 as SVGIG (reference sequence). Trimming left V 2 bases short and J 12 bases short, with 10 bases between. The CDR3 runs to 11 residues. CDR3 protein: CAWSSQGQLFF. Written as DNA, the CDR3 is TGTGCCTGGAGTTCACAGGGCCAACTGTTTTTT.